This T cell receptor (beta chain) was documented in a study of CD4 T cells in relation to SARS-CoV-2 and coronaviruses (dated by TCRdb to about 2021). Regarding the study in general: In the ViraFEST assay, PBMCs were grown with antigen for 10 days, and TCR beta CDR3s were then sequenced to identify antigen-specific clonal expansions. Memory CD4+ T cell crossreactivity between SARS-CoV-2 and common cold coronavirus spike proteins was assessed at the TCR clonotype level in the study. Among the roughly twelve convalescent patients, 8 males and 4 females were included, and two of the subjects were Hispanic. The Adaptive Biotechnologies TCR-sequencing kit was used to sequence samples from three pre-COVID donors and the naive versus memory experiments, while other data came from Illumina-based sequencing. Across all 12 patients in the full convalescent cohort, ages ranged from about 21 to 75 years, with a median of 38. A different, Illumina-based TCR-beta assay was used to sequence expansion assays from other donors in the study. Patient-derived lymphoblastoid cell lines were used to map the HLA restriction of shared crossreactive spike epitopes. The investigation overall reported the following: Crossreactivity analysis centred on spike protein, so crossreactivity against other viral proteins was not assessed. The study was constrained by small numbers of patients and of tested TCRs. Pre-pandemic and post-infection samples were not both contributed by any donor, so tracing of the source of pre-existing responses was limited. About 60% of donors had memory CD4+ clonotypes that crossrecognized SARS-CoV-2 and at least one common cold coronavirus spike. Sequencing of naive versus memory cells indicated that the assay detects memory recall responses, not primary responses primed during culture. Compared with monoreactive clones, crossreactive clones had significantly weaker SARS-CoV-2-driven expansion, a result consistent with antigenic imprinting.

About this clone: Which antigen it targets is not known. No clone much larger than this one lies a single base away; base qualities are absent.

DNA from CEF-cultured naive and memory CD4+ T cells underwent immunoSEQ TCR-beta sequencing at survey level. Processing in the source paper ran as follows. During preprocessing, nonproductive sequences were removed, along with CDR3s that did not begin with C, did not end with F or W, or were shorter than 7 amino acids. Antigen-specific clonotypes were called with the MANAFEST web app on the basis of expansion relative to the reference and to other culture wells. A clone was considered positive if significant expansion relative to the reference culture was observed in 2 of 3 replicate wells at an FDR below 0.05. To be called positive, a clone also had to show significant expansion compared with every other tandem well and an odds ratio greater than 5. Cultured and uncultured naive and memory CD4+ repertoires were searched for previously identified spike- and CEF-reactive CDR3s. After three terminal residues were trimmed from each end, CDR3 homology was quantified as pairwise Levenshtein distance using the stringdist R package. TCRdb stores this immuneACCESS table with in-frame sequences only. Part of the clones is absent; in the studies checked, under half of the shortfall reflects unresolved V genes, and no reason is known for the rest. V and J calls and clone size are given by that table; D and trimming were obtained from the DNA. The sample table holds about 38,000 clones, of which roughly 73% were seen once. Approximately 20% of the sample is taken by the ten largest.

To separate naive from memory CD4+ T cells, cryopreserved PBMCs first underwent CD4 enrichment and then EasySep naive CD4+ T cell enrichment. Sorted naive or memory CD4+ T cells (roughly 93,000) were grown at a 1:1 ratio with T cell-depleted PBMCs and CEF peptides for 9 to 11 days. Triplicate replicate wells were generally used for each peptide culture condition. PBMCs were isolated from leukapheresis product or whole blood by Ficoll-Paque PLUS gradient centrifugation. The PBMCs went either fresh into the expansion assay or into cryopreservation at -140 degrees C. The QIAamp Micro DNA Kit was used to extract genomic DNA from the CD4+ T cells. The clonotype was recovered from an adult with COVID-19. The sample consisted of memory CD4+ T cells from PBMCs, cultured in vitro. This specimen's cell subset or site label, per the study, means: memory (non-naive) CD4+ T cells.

This receptor has the CDR3 CASSYLGNNEQFF. The nucleotide sequence is given as TGTGCCAGCAGTTATTTGGGGAACAATGAGCAGTTCTTC. The chain uses TRBV6-6 and TRBJ2-1; the D gene assignment is ambiguous. Reading from cysteine to phenylalanine, the CDR3 counts 13 amino acids. Just the 39-base CDR3 DNA is kept, in frame starting at base 1. CDR1 and CDR2 are read off the germline V gene (reference sequence) as MNHNY and SVGAGI. V is reduced by 3 bases and J by 5 bases, leaving a spacing of 8 bases between them.